These T cell receptor beta chains were read from a single sample in a study of chemoradiotherapy in HPV16-positive cancers. Using immunoSEQ multiplex PCR, the repertoire was profiled, and TCRdb retains in-frame clones only, with some absent. The data hold more than 2,500 clones, with 77% observed a single time. The source was tumor tissue, collected from a patient who underwent chemoradiotherapy. The source of these receptors is a human donor with HPV-associated anogenital cancer. Each CDR3 is given without its conserved first and last residue.

j_call,v_call,cdr3_aa
TRBJ2-2,TRBV30,AWTRTGETGELF
TRBJ2-3,TRBV30,AWSPRTSGGGGDTQY
TRBJ2-3,TRBV6-4,ASSDSSGGTDTQY
TRBJ1-5,TRBV6-4,ASSQGQDNQPQH
TRBJ2-7,TRBV12-5,ASGSRDINYEQY
TRBJ2-6,TRBV2,ASSSRSGANVLT
TRBJ2-7,TRBV11-1,ASSLQGSYEQY
TRBJ2-1,TRBV7-6,ASSLSVGAYNEQF
TRBJ2-5,TRBV11-2,ASSQNVFAGETQY
TRBJ2-5,TRBV25-1,ASSFQETQY
TRBJ2-5,TRBV11-2,ASQQYQETQY
TRBJ2-7,TRBV6-5,ASSYQLVGAGDEQY
TRBJ2-7,TRBV29-1,SVGTASSPYYEQY
TRBJ2-5,TRBV6-5,ASNLGTGLGETQY
TRBJ1-1,TRBV18,ASSPSGTGGMNTEAF
TRBJ1-4,TRBV12-2,ASRLVSGTS
TRBJ1-2,TRBV18,ASSPNSRSYGYT
TRBJ2-4,TRBV2,ASKGKVKNIQY
TRBJ2-3,TRBV11-2,ASSPSSGGWADTQY
TRBJ1-1,TRBV5-1,ASSPMGRADTEAF
TRBJ1-2,TRBV4-1,ASSQSQGIGYGYT
TRBJ2-2,TRBV29-1,SVAANTGELF
TRBJ2-7,TRBV10-1,ASSPQGIAYEQY
TRBJ1-1,TRBV19,ASNHRENTEAF
TRBJ1-2,TRBV9,ASSPDSYGYT
TRBJ1-4,TRBV6-1,ASSEIGGTNEKLF
TRBJ1-4,TRBV7-2,ASSLPQGWGEKLF
TRBJ2-3,TRBV5-4,ASSLAGRGGADTQY
TRBJ1-2,TRBV25-1,ASSETLKQGRQGYT
TRBJ2-2,TRBV7-9,AITGTANTGELF
TRBJ1-4,TRBV7-2,ASSTPGGRGEKLF
TRBJ1-1,TRBV19,ASINQGGNTEAF
TRBJ1-2,TRBV7-2,ASSSGRHYGYT
TRBJ1-2,TRBV6-6,ASSLGAENYGYT
TRBJ2-7,TRBV12-5,ASGLGPTYEQY
TRBJ2-5,TRBV4-1,ASSQDTGLAGGQETQY
TRBJ1-3,TRBV4-1,ASSQDAISSGFSGNTIY
TRBJ2-7,TRBV2,ASSVPPGLAVYEQY
TRBJ1-1,TRBV9,ASSTPRGGLGTEAF
TRBJ2-2,TRBV6-1,ASSAMTVGIGGELF
TRBJ1-2,TRBV6-1,ASSETGRGYGYT
TRBJ1-4,TRBV2,ASSYREKLF
.,TRBV4-1,ASSQVPVRGVYEQY